This is a list of T cell receptor beta chains from one sample in a study of T cell repertoires in ileal Crohn's disease. Clones were read by immunoSEQ multiplex PCR, and TCRdb kept only the in-frame ones, dropping some. The repertoire holds about 12,000 clones, with approximately 78% as singletons. Input material: ileal tissue. These receptors originate from an adult with Crohn's disease. The CDR3 runs from the conserved cysteine through the conserved F or W. The D gene is left open where the match is weak. Size is omitted from some rows. Given values are once, few, many or a class for expanded clones.

j_gene: TRBJ2-3
abundance: .
d_gene: TRBD1
v_gene: TRBV14
CDR3aa: CASSQVTGGYTDTQYF
CDR3nt: TGTGCCAGCAGCCAAGTGACAGGGGGTTACACAGATACGCAGTATTTT

j_gene: TRBJ2-2
abundance: .
d_gene: .
v_gene: TRBV6-6
CDR3aa: CASSYRQGGTGELFF
CDR3nt: TGTGCCAGCAGTTATCGGCAGGGGGGCACCGGGGAGCTGTTTTTT

j_gene: TRBJ1-1
abundance: once
d_gene: .
v_gene: TRBV7-9
CDR3aa: CASSLGGGNTEAFF
CDR3nt: TGTGCCAGCAGCTTAGGAGGGGGAAACACTGAAGCTTTCTTT

j_gene: TRBJ2-3
abundance: .
d_gene: TRBD2
v_gene: TRBV11-2
CDR3aa: CASSFGSGGGTDTQYF
CDR3nt: TGTGCCAGCAGCTTCGGCAGCGGGGGGGGTACAGATACGCAGTATTTT

j_gene: TRBJ2-1
abundance: .
d_gene: TRBD2
v_gene: TRBV7-2
CDR3aa: CASRLRLAVNEQFF
CDR3nt: TGTGCCAGCCGACTGAGACTAGCGGTAAATGAGCAGTTCTTC

j_gene: TRBJ2-7
abundance: .
d_gene: TRBD2
v_gene: TRBV30
CDR3aa: CASRRGSSGVLPRSYEQYF
CDR3nt: TGTGCCTCCCGGCGGGGGAGTAGCGGGGTTTTACCACGCTCCTACGAGCAGTACTTC

j_gene: TRBJ1-1
abundance: .
d_gene: .
v_gene: TRBV11-3
CDR3aa: CASSLDLGGSVEAFF
CDR3nt: TGTGCCAGCAGCTTAGATTTGGGGGGGAGTGTTGAAGCTTTCTTT

j_gene: TRBJ1-4
abundance: once
d_gene: TRBD1
v_gene: TRBV9
CDR3aa: CASSADRAGEKLFF
CDR3nt: TGTGCCAGCAGCGCGGACAGGGCGGGTGAAAAACTGTTTTTT

j_gene: TRBJ2-7
abundance: .
d_gene: .
v_gene: TRBV9
CDR3aa: CASSVGEAQEQYF
CDR3nt: TGTGCCAGCAGCGTAGGAGAGGCCCAGGAGCAGTACTTC

j_gene: TRBJ2-7
abundance: once
d_gene: .
v_gene: TRBV27
CDR3aa: CASSQGSGYEQYF
CDR3nt: TGTGCCAGCTCCCAGGGGTCTGGCTACGAGCAGTACTTC

j_gene: TRBJ2-7
abundance: .
d_gene: .
v_gene: TRBV11-2
CDR3aa: CASSLWGRGYEQYF
CDR3nt: TGTGCCAGCAGCTTATGGGGCAGGGGCTACGAGCAGTACTTC

j_gene: TRBJ1-6
abundance: .
d_gene: .
v_gene: TRBV6-1
CDR3aa: CASSEWGVFNSPLHF
CDR3nt: TGTGCCAGCAGTGAATGGGGGGTCTTCAATTCACCCCTCCACTTT

j_gene: TRBJ2-7
abundance: .
d_gene: .
v_gene: TRBV5-8
CDR3aa: CASSSRTDYEQYF
CDR3nt: TGTGCCAGCAGCTCACGGACAGACTACGAGCAGTACTTC

j_gene: TRBJ1-2
abundance: .
d_gene: TRBD1
v_gene: TRBV19
CDR3aa: CASSILQGGNYGYTF
CDR3nt: TGTGCCAGTAGTATACTCCAGGGGGGAAACTATGGCTACACCTTC

j_gene: TRBJ1-2
abundance: .
d_gene: .
v_gene: TRBV5-1
CDR3aa: CASSLAGRGGGYTF
CDR3nt: TGCGCCAGCAGCTTGGCCGGGAGGGGAGGAGGCTACACCTTC

j_gene: TRBJ1-5
abundance: few
d_gene: .
v_gene: TRBV7-2
CDR3aa: CASSLDGGHNQPQHF
CDR3nt: TGTGCCAGCAGCTTAGATGGAGGCCACAATCAGCCCCAGCATTTT

j_gene: TRBJ2-1
abundance: .
d_gene: .
v_gene: TRBV7-3
CDR3aa: CASSSSVGDEQFF
CDR3nt: TGTGCCAGCAGCTCCTCGGTAGGGGATGAGCAGTTCTTC

j_gene: TRBJ2-2
abundance: .
d_gene: .
v_gene: TRBV4-2
CDR3aa: CASSQAVGRLGPGELFF
CDR3nt: TGTGCCAGCAGCCAAGCAGTAGGGAGATTAGGCCCCGGGGAGCTGTTTTTT

j_gene: TRBJ1-1
abundance: .
d_gene: .
v_gene: TRBV5-4
CDR3aa: CASSLYGHMNTEAFF
CDR3nt: TGTGCCAGCAGCCTGTACGGACATATGAACACTGAAGCTTTCTTT

j_gene: TRBJ1-5
abundance: .
d_gene: .
v_gene: TRBV30
CDR3aa: CAWSVIIGQSQHF
CDR3nt: TGTGCCTGGAGTGTAATAATTGGGCAGTCCCAGCATTTT

j_gene: TRBJ2-5
abundance: .
d_gene: .
v_gene: TRBV28
CDR3aa: CASSLIRVRVRQETQYF
CDR3nt: TGTGCCAGCAGTTTAATTAGGGTCAGGGTTCGCCAAGAGACCCAGTACTTC

j_gene: TRBJ1-2
abundance: once
d_gene: TRBD1
v_gene: TRBV2
CDR3aa: CASIRGTGNGYTF
CDR3nt: TGTGCCAGCATAAGGGGGACAGGGAATGGCTACACCTTC

j_gene: TRBJ1-6
abundance: .
d_gene: .
v_gene: TRBV9
CDR3aa: CASGGRDSPLHF
CDR3nt: TGTGCCAGCGGGGGGAGGGATTCACCCCTCCACTTT

j_gene: TRBJ2-2
abundance: .
d_gene: TRBD2
v_gene: TRBV9
CDR3aa: CASSPRLAGATGELFF
CDR3nt: TGTGCCAGCAGCCCTCGACTAGCGGGGGCGACCGGGGAGCTGTTTTTT

j_gene: TRBJ1-6
abundance: once
d_gene: .
v_gene: TRBV5-4
CDR3aa: CASRKDMESPLHF
CDR3nt: TGTGCCAGCAGAAAGGACATGGAGTCACCCCTCCACTTT

j_gene: TRBJ2-3
abundance: .
d_gene: TRBD2
v_gene: TRBV5-6
CDR3aa: CASSSPPGLAVEDTQYF
CDR3nt: TGTGCCAGCAGCTCCCCGCCGGGACTAGCGGTGGAAGATACGCAGTATTTT

j_gene: TRBJ1-1
abundance: .
d_gene: .
v_gene: TRBV27
CDR3aa: CASWRTDRGAFF
CDR3nt: TGTGCCAGCTGGCGGACCGACAGAGGAGCTTTCTTT

j_gene: TRBJ1-5
abundance: once
d_gene: .
v_gene: TRBV5-5
CDR3aa: CASSARFDQPQHF
CDR3nt: TGTGCCAGCAGCGCCCGGTTCGATCAGCCCCAGCATTTT

j_gene: TRBJ1-2
abundance: .
d_gene: TRBD1
v_gene: TRBV19
CDR3aa: CASSTGRVWTGENYGYTF
CDR3nt: TGTGCCAGTAGTACTGGCAGGGTATGGACAGGGGAAAACTATGGCTACACCTTC

j_gene: TRBJ2-3
abundance: .
d_gene: TRBD2
v_gene: TRBV5-1
CDR3aa: CASSNQLAGGSTDTQYF
CDR3nt: TGCGCCAGCAGCAACCAACTAGCGGGGGGAAGTACAGATACGCAGTATTTT

j_gene: TRBJ2-7
abundance: .
d_gene: .
v_gene: TRBV5-6
CDR3aa: CASRSSLNEQYF
CDR3nt: TGTGCCAGCAGGTCCTCTCTAAATGAGCAGTACTTC

j_gene: TRBJ1-2
abundance: .
d_gene: .
v_gene: TRBV28
CDR3aa: CASSLSNSVYGYTF
CDR3nt: TGTGCCAGCAGTTTATCGAACAGTGTCTATGGCTACACCTTC

j_gene: TRBJ2-7
abundance: .
d_gene: .
v_gene: TRBV14
CDR3aa: CASSLWGGLGEQYF
CDR3nt: TGTGCCAGCAGTCTGTGGGGGGGCCTAGGAGAGCAGTACTTC

j_gene: TRBJ1-1
abundance: .
d_gene: TRBD1
v_gene: TRBV7-7
CDR3aa: CASSLDRDTEAFF
CDR3nt: TGTGCTAGCAGCTTAGACAGGGACACTGAAGCTTTCTTT

j_gene: TRBJ2-3
abundance: few
d_gene: .
v_gene: TRBV18
CDR3aa: CASSPTSGDTQYF
CDR3nt: TGTGCCAGCTCACCTACTTCGGGGGATACGCAGTATTTT

j_gene: TRBJ2-7
abundance: once
d_gene: TRBD2
v_gene: TRBV7-2
CDR3aa: CASSFRLAASYEQYF
CDR3nt: TGTGCCAGCAGCTTTAGACTAGCGGCCTCCTACGAGCAGTACTTC

j_gene: TRBJ2-7
abundance: .
d_gene: .
v_gene: TRBV7-6
CDR3aa: CASSLYQGSYEQYF
CDR3nt: TGTGCCAGCAGCTTATATCAGGGTTCCTACGAGCAGTACTTC

j_gene: TRBJ1-1
abundance: .
d_gene: .
v_gene: TRBV2
CDR3aa: CASTGEMNTEAFF
CDR3nt: TGTGCCAGCACAGGGGAGATGAACACTGAAGCTTTCTTT

j_gene: TRBJ2-7
abundance: .
d_gene: TRBD2
v_gene: TRBV7-2
CDR3aa: CASRARLAGGYEQYF
CDR3nt: TGTGCCAGCAGGGCTAGGCTAGCGGGGGGCTACGAGCAGTACTTC

j_gene: TRBJ2-5
abundance: .
d_gene: TRBD2
v_gene: TRBV5-1
CDR3aa: CASSLAASGRETQYF
CDR3nt: TGCGCCAGCAGCTTGGCGGCTAGCGGGCGGGAGACCCAGTACTTC

j_gene: TRBJ1-2
abundance: .
d_gene: TRBD1
v_gene: TRBV5-1
CDR3aa: CASSLEPGGYGYTF
CDR3nt: TGCGCCAGCAGCTTGGAGCCAGGGGGCTATGGCTACACCTTC